This T cell receptor (beta chain) is drawn from a study of cytomegalovirus exposure and HLA in healthy donors. PCR employed 60 Vbeta and 13 Jbeta primers. Only in-frame clones appear in the TCRdb table, and some are missing; sequencing was by immunoSEQ multiplex PCR. Of about 120,000 clones detected, 65% to 85% appear once; the ten largest clones hold 15% to 20%. Germline CDR1 MNHNS, CDR2 SASEGT. This CDR3 contains 15 residues. V lost 7 bases and J lost 4; bases outside the gene matches: 8. The chain employs TRBV6-1 and TRBJ2-7; TRBD2 aligns across 12 bases. This receptor was taken from a middle-aged man in good health and CMV-seropositive. Sequenced: PBMCs. Written as DNA, the CDR3 is TGTGCCAGCACCCCCTCCCTAGCGGGAGGGTACGAGCAGTACTTC. Translation: CASTPSLAGGYEQYF.